The 2 T cell receptor beta chains presented below share a single source sample, sequenced in a study of identical twins. One entry per CDR3 protein results from TCRdb running MiXCR on the 5' RACE reads. The data hold 420,000 or so distinct CDR3 sequences, with about 18% observed a single time. The sequenced sample consisted of naive T cells sorted from blood. The receptors shown here come from a man aged 45-60 years in good health.

This clonotype was counted a few times. This chain links TRBV20-1 with TRBJ2-7; 9 nucleotides line up with TRBD1. CDR3 length: 14 residues. V shed 3 bases, J shed 3 bases, and the junction held 6 bases outside the gene matches. CDR1 is DFQATT and CDR2 is SNEGSKA in the germline V gene (reference sequence). CDR3 bases: TGCAGTGCTAGGGGACAGGGAAACCGCTACGAGCAGTACTTC. Translation gives CSARGQGNRYEQYF.

A note on this clonotype: A read error is possible here, since a much larger clone lies one base away. The chain has TRBV7-2 and TRBJ1-1; TRBD1 might be the D (5 bases). The germline CDR1 and CDR2 sequences are SGHTA and FQGNSA. Between the trimmed V and J ends, which lost 7 bases and 5 bases, there was a span of 17 bases. This CDR3 is built from 14 residues. CDR3 sequence (DNA): TGTGCCAGCACCCTGCTCCCAGGGTTTACTGAAGCTTTCTTT. Translating gives CASTLLPGFTEAFF. The variable domain in full, with the rest retrieved from reference TRBV7-2 and TRBJ1-1, is GAGVSQSPSNKVTEKGKDVELRCDPISGHTALYWYRQSLGQGLEFLIYFQGNSAPDKSGLPSDRFSAERTGGSVSTLTIQRTQQEDSAVYLCASTLLPGFTEAFFGQGTRLTVV.